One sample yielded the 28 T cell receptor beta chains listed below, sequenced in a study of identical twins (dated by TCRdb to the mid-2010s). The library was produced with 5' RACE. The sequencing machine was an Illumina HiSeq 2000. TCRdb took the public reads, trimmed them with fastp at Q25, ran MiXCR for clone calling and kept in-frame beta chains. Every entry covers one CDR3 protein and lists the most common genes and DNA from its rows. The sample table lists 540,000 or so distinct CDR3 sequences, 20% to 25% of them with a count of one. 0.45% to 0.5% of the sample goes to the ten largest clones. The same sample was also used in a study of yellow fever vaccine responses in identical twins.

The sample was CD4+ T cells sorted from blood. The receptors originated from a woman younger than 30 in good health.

CDR3 sequence (DNA): TGTGCCAGCCACTCACGCCCGGGACCCGTAATTTTGGAAGGGATCACCGGGGAGCTGTTTTTT. It specifies CASHSRPGPVILEGITGELFF. J is TRBJ2-2 and V is TRBV11-1; either TRBD1 or TRBD2 may fit D (5 bases each). In germline, CDR1 is SGHAT, CDR2 FQDESV (reference sequence). With 8 bases removed from V and 4 bases from J, the gap between germline ends came to 35 bases. This CDR3 region has 21 residues.

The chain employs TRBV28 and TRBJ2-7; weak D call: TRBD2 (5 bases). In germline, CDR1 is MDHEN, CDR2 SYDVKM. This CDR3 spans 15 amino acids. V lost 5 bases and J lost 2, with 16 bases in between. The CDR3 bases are TGTGCCAGCAGTCTGGACTTTTTCCGACCCTACGAGCAGTACGTC. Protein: CASSLDFFRPYEQYV.

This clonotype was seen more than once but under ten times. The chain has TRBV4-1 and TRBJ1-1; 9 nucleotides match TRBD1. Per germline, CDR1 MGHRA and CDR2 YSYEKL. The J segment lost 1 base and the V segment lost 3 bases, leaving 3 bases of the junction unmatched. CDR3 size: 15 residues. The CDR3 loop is CASSHLGQGNTEAFF. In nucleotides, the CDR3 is TGCGCCAGCAGCCATTTGGGACAGGGGAACACTGAAGCTTTCTTT.

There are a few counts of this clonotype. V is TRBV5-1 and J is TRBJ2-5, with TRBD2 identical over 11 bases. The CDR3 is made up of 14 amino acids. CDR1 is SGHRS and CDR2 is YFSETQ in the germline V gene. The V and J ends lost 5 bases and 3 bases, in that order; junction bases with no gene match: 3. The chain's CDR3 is CASRRGLAEETQYF. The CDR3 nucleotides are TGCGCCAGCAGAAGGGGACTAGCGGAAGAGACCCAGTACTTC.

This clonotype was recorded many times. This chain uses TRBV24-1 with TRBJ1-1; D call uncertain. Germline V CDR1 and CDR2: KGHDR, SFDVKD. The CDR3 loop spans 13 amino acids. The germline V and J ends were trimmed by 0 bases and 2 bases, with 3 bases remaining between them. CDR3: CATSDLSNTEAFF. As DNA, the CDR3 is TGTGCCACCAGTGATTTGAGCAACACTGAAGCTTTCTTT.

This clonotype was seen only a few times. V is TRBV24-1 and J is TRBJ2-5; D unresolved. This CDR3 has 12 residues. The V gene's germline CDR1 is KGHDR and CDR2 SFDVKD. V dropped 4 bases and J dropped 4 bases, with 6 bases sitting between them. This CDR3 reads CATSEGLETQYF. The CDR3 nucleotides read TGTGCCACCAGTGAGGGTTTAGAGACCCAGTACTTC.

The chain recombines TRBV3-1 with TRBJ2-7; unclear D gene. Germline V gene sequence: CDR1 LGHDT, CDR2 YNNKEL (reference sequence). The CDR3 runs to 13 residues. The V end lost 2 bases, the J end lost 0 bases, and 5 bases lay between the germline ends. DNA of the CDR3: TGTGCCAGCAGCCAAAGTGCCTCCTACGAGCAGTACTTC. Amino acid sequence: CASSQSASYEQYF.

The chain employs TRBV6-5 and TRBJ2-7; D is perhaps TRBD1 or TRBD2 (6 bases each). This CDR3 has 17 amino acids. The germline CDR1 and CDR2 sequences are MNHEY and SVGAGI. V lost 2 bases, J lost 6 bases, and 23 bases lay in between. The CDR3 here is CASSYPRGARGPFEQYF. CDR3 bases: TGTGCCAGCAGTTACCCGAGGGGGGCGAGGGGTCCCTTCGAGCAGTACTTC.

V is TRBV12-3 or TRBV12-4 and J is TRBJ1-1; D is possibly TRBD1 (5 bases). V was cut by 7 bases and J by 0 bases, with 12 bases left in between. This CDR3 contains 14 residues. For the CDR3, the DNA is TGTGCCAGCAACCTAAGGGGTTTGAACACTGAAGCTTTCTTT. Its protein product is CASNLRGLNTEAFF.

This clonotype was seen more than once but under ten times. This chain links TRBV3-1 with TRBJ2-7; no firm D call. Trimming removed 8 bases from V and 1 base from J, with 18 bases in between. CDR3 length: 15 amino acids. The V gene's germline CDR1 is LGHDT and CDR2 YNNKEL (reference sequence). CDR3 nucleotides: TGTGCCAGCTCGATTGGGCAGGCCACGTCCTACGAGCAGTACTTC. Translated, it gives CASSIGQATSYEQYF.

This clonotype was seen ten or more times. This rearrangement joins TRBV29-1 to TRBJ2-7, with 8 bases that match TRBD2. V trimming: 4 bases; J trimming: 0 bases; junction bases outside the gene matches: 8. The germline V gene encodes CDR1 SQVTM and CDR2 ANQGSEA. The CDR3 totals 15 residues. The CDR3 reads CSVVGTSGSSYEQYF. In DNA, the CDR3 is TGCAGCGTTGTTGGCACTAGCGGTAGCTCCTACGAGCAGTACTTC.

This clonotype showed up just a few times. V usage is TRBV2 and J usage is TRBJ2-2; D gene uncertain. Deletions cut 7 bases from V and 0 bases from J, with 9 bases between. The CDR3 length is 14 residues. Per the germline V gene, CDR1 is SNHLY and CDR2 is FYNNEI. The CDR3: CASIVGPNTGELFF. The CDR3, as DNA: TGTGCCAGCATAGTGGGTCCGAACACCGGGGAGCTGTTTTTT.

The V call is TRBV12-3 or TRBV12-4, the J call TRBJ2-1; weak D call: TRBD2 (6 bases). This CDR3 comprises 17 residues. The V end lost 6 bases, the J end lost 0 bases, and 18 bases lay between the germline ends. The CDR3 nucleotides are TGTGCCAGCAGCTATAATCTAGCGCTTAGCTCCTACAATGAGCAGTTCTTC. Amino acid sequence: CASSYNLALSSYNEQFF.

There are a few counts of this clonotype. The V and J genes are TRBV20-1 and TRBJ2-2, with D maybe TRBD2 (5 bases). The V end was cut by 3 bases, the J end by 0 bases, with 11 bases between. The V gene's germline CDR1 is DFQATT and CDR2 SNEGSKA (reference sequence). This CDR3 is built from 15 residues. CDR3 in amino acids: CSASPGAANTGELFF. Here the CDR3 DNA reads TGCAGTGCTAGTCCTGGAGCGGCGAACACCGGGGAGCTGTTTTTT.

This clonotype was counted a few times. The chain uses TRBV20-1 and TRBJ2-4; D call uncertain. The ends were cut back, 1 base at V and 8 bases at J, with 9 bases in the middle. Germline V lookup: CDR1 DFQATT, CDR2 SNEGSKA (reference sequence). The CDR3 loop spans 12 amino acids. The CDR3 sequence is CSARGTPDIQYF. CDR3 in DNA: TGCAGTGCTAGAGGCACTCCGGACATTCAGTACTTC.

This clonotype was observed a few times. Written as DNA, the CDR3 is TGTGCCAGCAACGCGGGTGGGGGCTCCTACAATGAGCAGTTCTTC. Its translation is CASNAGGGSYNEQFF. V usage is TRBV25-1 and J usage is TRBJ2-1; tentatively, D is TRBD1 or TRBD2 (5 bases each). CDR3 length: 15 residues. Germline values: CDR1 MGHDK, CDR2 SYGVNS. Trimming took off 7 bases at V and 0 bases at J, with 13 bases between the two ends.

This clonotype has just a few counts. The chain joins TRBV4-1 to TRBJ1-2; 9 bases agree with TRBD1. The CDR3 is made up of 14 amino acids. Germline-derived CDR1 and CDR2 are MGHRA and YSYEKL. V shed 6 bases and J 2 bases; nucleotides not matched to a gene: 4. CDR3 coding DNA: TGCGCCAGCAGTGGAGGGACAGGGAACTATGGCTACACCTTC. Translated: CASSGGTGNYGYTF.

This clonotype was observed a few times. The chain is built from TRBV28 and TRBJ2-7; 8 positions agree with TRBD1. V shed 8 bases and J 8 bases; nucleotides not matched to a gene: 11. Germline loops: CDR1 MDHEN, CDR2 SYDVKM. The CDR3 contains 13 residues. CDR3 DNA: TGTGCCAGCGCCAGCCGGGACAGGCCCAAGCAGTACTTC. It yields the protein CASASRDRPKQYF.

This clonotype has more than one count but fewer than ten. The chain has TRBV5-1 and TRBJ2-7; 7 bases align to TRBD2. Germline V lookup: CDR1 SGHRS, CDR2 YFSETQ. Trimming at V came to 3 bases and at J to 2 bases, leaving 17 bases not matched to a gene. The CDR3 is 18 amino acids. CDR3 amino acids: CASSYERSGAGIPYEQYF. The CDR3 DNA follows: TGCGCCAGCAGCTATGAGCGGTCGGGAGCGGGAATCCCCTACGAGCAGTACTTC.

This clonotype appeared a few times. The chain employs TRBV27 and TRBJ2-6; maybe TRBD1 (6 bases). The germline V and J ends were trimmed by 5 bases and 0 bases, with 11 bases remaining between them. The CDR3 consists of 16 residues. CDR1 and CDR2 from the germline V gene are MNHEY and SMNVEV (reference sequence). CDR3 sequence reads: CASSPVTGSGANVLTF. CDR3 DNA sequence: TGTGCCAGCAGTCCGGTGACAGGCTCTGGGGCCAACGTCCTGACTTTC.

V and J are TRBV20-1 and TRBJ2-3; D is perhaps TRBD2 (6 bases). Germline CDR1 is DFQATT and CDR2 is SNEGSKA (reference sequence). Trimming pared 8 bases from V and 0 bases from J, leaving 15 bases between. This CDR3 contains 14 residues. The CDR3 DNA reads TGCAGTACTCCGCGCGGGACTAGCACAGATACGCAGTATTTT. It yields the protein CSTPRGTSTDTQYF.

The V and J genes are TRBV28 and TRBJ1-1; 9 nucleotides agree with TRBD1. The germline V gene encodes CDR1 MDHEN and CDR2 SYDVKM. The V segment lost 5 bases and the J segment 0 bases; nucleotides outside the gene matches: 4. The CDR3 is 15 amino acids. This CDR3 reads CASSTGGRMNTEAFF. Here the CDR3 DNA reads TGTGCCAGCAGTACAGGGGGCCGAATGAACACTGAAGCTTTCTTT.

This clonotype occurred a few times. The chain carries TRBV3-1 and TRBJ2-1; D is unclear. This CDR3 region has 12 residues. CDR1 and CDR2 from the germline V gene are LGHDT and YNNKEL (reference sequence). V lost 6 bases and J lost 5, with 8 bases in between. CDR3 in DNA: TGTGCCAGCAGGGGTAACAACAATGAGCAGTTCTTC. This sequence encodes CASRGNNNEQFF.

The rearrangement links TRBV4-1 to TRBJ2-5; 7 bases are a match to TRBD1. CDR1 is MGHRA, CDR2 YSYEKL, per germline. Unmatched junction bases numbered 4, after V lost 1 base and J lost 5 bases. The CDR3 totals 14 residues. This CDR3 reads CASSQGQGVETQYF. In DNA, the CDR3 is TGCGCCAGCAGCCAAGGACAGGGCGTTGAGACCCAGTACTTC.

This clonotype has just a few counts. Written as DNA, the CDR3 is TGTGCCACCAGTGATCAATACACAGATACGCAGTATTTT. This encodes CATSDQYTDTQYF. The V call is TRBV24-1, the J call TRBJ2-3, with unresolved D. V lost 3 bases and J 2 bases, leaving 5 bases between the germline ends. Germline CDR1 is KGHDR and CDR2 is SFDVKD. The length of the CDR3 is 13 residues.

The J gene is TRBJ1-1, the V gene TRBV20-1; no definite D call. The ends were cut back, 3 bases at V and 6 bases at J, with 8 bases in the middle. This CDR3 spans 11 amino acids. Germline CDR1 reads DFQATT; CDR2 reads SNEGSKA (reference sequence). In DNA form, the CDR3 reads TGCAGTGCTAGTGCCGAACCTGAAGCTTTCTTT. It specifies CSASAEPEAFF.

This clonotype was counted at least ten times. CDR3 in amino acids: CASSFGTLTGELFF. The CDR3, as DNA: TGTGCCAGCAGTTTTGGGACCCTCACCGGGGAGCTGTTTTTT. The chain joins TRBV12-3 or TRBV12-4 to TRBJ2-2; D may match TRBD1 or TRBD2 (5 bases each). This CDR3 contains 14 residues. Trimming removed 3 bases from V and 4 bases from J, with 9 bases in between.

The CDR3 is CASSIYSGQTYEQYF. CDR3 nucleotide sequence: TGTGCCAGTAGTATTTATTCGGGACAAACCTACGAGCAGTACTTC. The rearrangement links TRBV19 to TRBJ2-7; D perhaps matches TRBD1 (6 bases). CDR3 length: 15 amino acids. The V end lost 3 bases, the J end lost 2 bases, and 14 bases lay between the germline ends. Germline CDR1 LNHDA, CDR2 SQIVND (reference sequence).